This TCR beta chain emerged from a study of blood T cell repertoires in COVID-19. Study context: COVID-19 samples from acute and convalescent phases originated in the United States, Italy and Spain. PBMCs, B-cell-depleted T cells, or T cells were the source of the cDNA or gDNA that made up the material.

Under the authors' procedure: Quantification of nucleated cells was approximated via reference gene primer amplification. The method was immunoSEQ multiplex PCR; TCRdb's version includes in-frame clones alone and lacks a portion of them. V and J calls and clone size are given by that table; D and trimming were obtained from the DNA. The sample comprises about 71,000 clones, about 91% of which are singletons, and 7% to 10% rests with the top ten. Trimming stripped 6 bases from V and 1 base from J, with 18 bases between. This CDR3 has 17 residues. Germline loops: CDR1 LNHDA, CDR2 SQIVND (reference sequence).

The chain joins TRBV19 to TRBJ2-2, with D possibly TRBD1 on 7 matching bases. The clonotype originates from a man aged 45-65 years with active COVID-19. Sequenced sample: peripheral blood. The CDR3 region is CASSTRAGTENTGELFF. The CDR3 DNA is TGTGCCAGTAGCACCCGGGCGGGGACAGAGAACACCGGGGAGCTGTTTTTT.